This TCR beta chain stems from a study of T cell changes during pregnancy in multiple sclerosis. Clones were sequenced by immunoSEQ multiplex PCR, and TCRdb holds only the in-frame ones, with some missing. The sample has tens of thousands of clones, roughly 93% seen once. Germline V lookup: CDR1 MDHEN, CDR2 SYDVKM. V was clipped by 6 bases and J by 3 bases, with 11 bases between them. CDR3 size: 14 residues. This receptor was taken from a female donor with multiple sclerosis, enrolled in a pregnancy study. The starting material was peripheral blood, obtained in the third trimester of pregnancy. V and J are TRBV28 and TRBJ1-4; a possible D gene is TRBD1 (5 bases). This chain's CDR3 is CASSLGGSNEKLFF. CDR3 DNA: TGTGCCAGCAGCCTGGGGGGTTCTAATGAAAAACTGTTTTTT. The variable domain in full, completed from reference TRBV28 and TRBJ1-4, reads DVKVTQSSRYLVKRTGEKVFLECVQDMDHENMFWYRQDPGLGLRLIYFSYDVKMKEKGDIPEGYSVSREKKERFSLILESASTNQTSMYLCASSLGGSNEKLFFGSGTQLSVL.